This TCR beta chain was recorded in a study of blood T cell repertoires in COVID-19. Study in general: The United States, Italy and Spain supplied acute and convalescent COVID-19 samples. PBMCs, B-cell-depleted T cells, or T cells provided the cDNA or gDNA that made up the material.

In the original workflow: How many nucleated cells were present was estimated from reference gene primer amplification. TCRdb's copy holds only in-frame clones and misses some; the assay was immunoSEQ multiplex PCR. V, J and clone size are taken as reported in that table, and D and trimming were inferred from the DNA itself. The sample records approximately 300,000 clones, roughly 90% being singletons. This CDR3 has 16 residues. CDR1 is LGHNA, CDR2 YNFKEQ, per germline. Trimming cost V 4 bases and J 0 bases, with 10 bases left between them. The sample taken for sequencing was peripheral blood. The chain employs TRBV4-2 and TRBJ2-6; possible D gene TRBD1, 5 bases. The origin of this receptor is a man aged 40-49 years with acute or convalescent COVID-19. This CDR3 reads CASSPRQSSGANVLTF. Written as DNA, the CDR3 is TGTGCCAGCAGCCCAAGACAGAGCTCTGGGGCCAACGTCCTGACTTTC.